The next 5 T cell receptor beta chains were all read from a single sample in a study of blood T cell repertoires in COVID-19. The assay was immunoSEQ multiplex PCR, and TCRdb's table has in-frame clones only and misses some. This repertoire shows around 36,000 clones, roughly 80% found once; its top ten account for under 4.5%. Sequenced material: peripheral blood. These receptors originate from a man in his fifties with acute or convalescent COVID-19.

The V gene is TRBV7-3, the J gene TRBJ2-5; 10 nucleotides agree with TRBD2. This CDR3 has 15 residues. Losses at the gene ends were 5 bases for V and 3 bases for J; bases not matched to a gene: 6. The V gene's germline CDR1 is SGHTA and CDR2 FQGTGA. For the CDR3, the DNA is TGTGCCAGCAGCCTTGGACTAGCGGATAAAGAGACCCAGTACTTC. Its protein product is CASSLGLADKETQYF.

There are a few counts of this clone. The chain recombines TRBV4-1 with TRBJ1-2, with 7 bases aligning to TRBD1. V trimming: 4 bases; J trimming: 2 bases; junction bases outside the gene matches: 1. The CDR3 is made up of 13 amino acids. The germline CDR1 and CDR2 sequences are MGHRA and YSYEKL. Written as DNA, the CDR3 is TGCGCCAGCAGCCCGACAGGGAACTATGGCTACACCTTC. This gives the protein CASSPTGNYGYTF.

The rearrangement uses TRBV2 and TRBJ1-4; 8 bases map to TRBD1. The germline gives CDR1 SNHLY, CDR2 FYNNEI. The CDR3 consists of 14 residues. V gave up 6 bases and J gave up 8 bases; unmatched junction bases: 8. In DNA, the CDR3 is TGTGCCAGCAGCTACAGGGGGAGAGGGGAAAAACTGTTTTTT. This encodes CASSYRGRGEKLFF.

V is TRBV5-1 and J is TRBJ2-7; 9 nucleotides match TRBD2. The V gene end was trimmed by 4 bases and the J gene end by 5 bases; junction bases not matched to a gene: 13. This CDR3 comprises 16 residues. Germline lookup yields CDR1 SGHRS and CDR2 YFSETQ. The CDR3, as DNA: TGCGCCAGCAGCCCGGGACTAGCAGGGCCTCTCGACGAGCAGTACTTC. Its protein is CASSPGLAGPLDEQYF.

This clone was seen a single time. The chain has TRBV12-5 and TRBJ2-7, with D possibly matching TRBD1 (6 bases). Trimming took off 1 base at V and 3 bases at J, with 10 bases between the two ends. CDR1 LGHNT and CDR2 FRNRAP come from the germline V gene. The CDR3 is 14 residues long. CDR3 DNA: TGTGCTAGTGGTTTGGGACAGGCCAACTACGAGCAGTACTTC. It encodes CASGLGQANYEQYF. The entire variable domain, with the rest obtained from reference TRBV12-5 and TRBJ2-7, is as follows: DARVTQTPRHKVTEMGQEVTMRCQPILGHNTVFWYRQTMMQGLELLAYFRNRAPLDDSGMPKDRFSAEMPDATLATLKIQPSEPRDSAVYFCASGLGQANYEQYFGPGTRLTVT.